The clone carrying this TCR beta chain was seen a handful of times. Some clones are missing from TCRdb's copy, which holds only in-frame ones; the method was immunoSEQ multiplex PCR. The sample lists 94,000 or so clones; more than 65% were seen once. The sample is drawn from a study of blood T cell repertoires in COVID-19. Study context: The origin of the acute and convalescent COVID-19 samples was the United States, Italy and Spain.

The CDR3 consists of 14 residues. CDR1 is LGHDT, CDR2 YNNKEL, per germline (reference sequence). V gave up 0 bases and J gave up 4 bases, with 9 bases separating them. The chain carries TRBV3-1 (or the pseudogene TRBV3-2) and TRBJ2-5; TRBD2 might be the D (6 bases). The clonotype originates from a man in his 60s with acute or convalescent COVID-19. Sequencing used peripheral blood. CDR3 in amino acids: CASSQERGRETQYF. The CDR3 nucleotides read TGTGCCAGCAGCCAAGAGCGGGGTAGAGAGACCCAGTACTTC.